This record covers a single TCR beta chain. The data were obtained in a study of CD8 T cells in ankylosing spondylitis. Germline trimming cut 3 bases from V and 7 bases from J; bases unmatched to any gene: 6. This CDR3 spans 14 amino acids. Germline assignment: CDR1 SGHRS and CDR2 YFSETQ. Quantitative barcoded 5'-RACE was used to prepare TCR beta libraries. MiXCR was run by TCRdb on the 5' RACE reads, yielding one entry per CDR3 protein. Among 250,000 to 400,000 distinct CDR3 sequences listed, under 14% were seen once. The sequenced material came from blood, either unsorted or a sorted T cell fraction (not recorded which). The chain carries TRBV5-1 and TRBJ2-2; TRBD1 aligns across 7 bases. The receptor was derived from a female donor with ankylosing spondylitis or in good health (not recorded which). The CDR3 protein is CASSWGQQDGELFF. The CDR3 DNA sequence: TGCGCCAGCAGCTGGGGACAGCAGGACGGGGAGCTGTTTTTT.